One sample yielded the 15 T cell receptor beta chains listed below, sequenced in a study of T cell repertoires in cytomegalovirus infection. TCRdb itself ran the reads through MiXCR, one entry per CDR3 protein. The sample has approximately 730,000 distinct CDR3 sequences; 33% are singletons. For these receptors, no antigen is known. The starting material was cultured PBMCs, obtained from culture after CMV antigen stimulation. The receptors stem from a human donor in good health (CMV status not recorded). Some clones in this sample may be carry-over from other donors' samples.

The chain links TRBV12-3 or TRBV12-4 to TRBJ1-1; D unclear. The V end lost 4 bases, the J end lost 6 bases, and 6 bases lay between the germline ends. This CDR3 is 11 amino acids long. CDR3 residues: CASSSYSEAFF. The CDR3 DNA reads TGTGCCAGCAGTTCCTATTCTGAAGCTTTCTTT.

The chain recombines TRBV10-1 with TRBJ2-5; D call uncertain. Trimming cost V 5 bases and J 3 bases, with 10 bases left between them. The germline gives CDR1 WNHNN, CDR2 SYGVQD (reference sequence). This CDR3 spans 13 amino acids. The DNA for the CDR3 is TGCGCCAGCAGTCCGTCGTTAGAAGAGACCCAGTACTTC. Its translation is CASSPSLEETQYF.

This clonotype was detected ten times or more. The chain carries TRBV7-9 and TRBJ2-5; D ambiguous. V was clipped by 5 bases and J by 5 bases, with 9 bases between them. Germline CDR1 is SEHNR and CDR2 is FQNEAQ (reference sequence). The CDR3 loop spans 12 amino acids. The CDR3, as DNA: TGTGCCAGCAGCGAGAAAACGGAGACCCAGTACTTC. Encoded protein: CASSEKTETQYF. Based on the CDR3 plus reference TRBV7-9 and TRBJ2-5, the full variable domain is DTGVSQNPRHKITKRGQNVTFRCDPISEHNRLYWYRQTLGQGPEFLTYFQNEAQLEKSRLLSDRFSAERPKGSFSTLEIQRTEQGDSAMYLCASSEKTETQYFGPGTRLLVL.

The V call is TRBV11-2, the J call TRBJ2-5; possibly TRBD2 for D (5 bases). The germline V gene has CDR1 SGHAT and CDR2 FQNNGV. The V gene lost 1 base and the J gene lost 1 base, with 10 bases spanning the gap. This CDR3 has 15 residues. CDR3 in amino acids: CASSLGAEVQETQYF. The CDR3 DNA sequence: TGTGCCAGCAGCTTAGGAGCGGAAGTCCAAGAGACCCAGTACTTC.

This clonotype was seen only a few times. CDR3 sequence (DNA): TGTGCCAGCAGCTTATACACGGAAACCTATGGCTACACCTTC. Amino acids: CASSLYTETYGYTF. The chain uses TRBV11-2 and TRBJ1-2; D not resolved. Looked up from germline, CDR1 is SGHAT and CDR2 is FQNNGV. Trimming stripped 2 bases from V and 4 bases from J, with 11 bases between. The CDR3 totals 14 residues.

The chain is built from TRBV25-1 and TRBJ1-4; unclear D gene. V was trimmed by 3 bases and J by 0 bases, leaving 8 bases between them. This CDR3 spans 15 amino acids. Germline lookup yields CDR1 MGHDK and CDR2 SYGVNS. CDR3 sequence: CASSDRSPTNEKLFF. CDR3 sequence (DNA): TGTGCCAGCAGTGACCGGTCTCCAACTAATGAAAAACTGTTTTTT.

J is TRBJ1-1 and V is TRBV20-1; 9 positions match TRBD1. Germline V CDR1 and CDR2: DFQATT, SNEGSKA (reference sequence). V lost 6 bases to trimming and J lost 6 bases; unmatched junction nucleotides: 8. The CDR3 has 13 amino acids. CDR3 sequence (DNA): TGCAGTGCCCGGGACAGGGTTACGGCTGAAGCTTTCTTT. This codes for CSARDRVTAEAFF.

There are a few counts of this clonotype. V is TRBV7-8 and J is TRBJ2-1; tentatively, D is TRBD2 (7 bases). CDR3 length: 15 amino acids. Germline CDR1 and CDR2: SGHVS and FQNEAQ. Trimming took 7 bases from V and 3 from J, leaving 16 bases between them. DNA of the CDR3: TGTGCCAGCATTATAGGGAGGGGGGACTACAATGAGCAGTTCTTC. It codes for CASIIGRGDYNEQFF. Complete variable domain (other parts from reference TRBV7-8 and TRBJ2-1): GAGVSQSPRYKVAKRGQDVALRCDPISGHVSLFWYQQALGQGPEFLTYFQNEAQLDKSGLPSDRFFAERPEGSVSTLKIQRTQQEDSAVYLCASIIGRGDYNEQFFGPGTRLTVL.

The gene calls are TRBV15 and TRBJ2-3; perhaps D is TRBD1 or TRBD2 (5 bases each). This CDR3 region has 17 residues. With 0 bases removed from V and 5 bases from J, the gap between germline ends came to 18 bases. Germline loops: CDR1 LNHNV, CDR2 YYDKDF (reference sequence). The CDR3: CATSRDKVGTRGDTQYF. As DNA, the CDR3 is TGTGCCACCAGCAGAGATAAGGTTGGGACCCGGGGAGATACGCAGTATTTT.

The chain recombines TRBV3-1 with TRBJ2-7, with D unclear. The CDR3 covers 14 residues. V lost 4 bases to trimming and J lost 8 bases, with 18 bases between them. Germline assignment: CDR1 LGHDT and CDR2 YNNKEL (reference sequence). CDR3 nucleotide sequence: TGTGCCAGCAGCCCCCTCATGCCGGGCTGGAAGCAGTACTTC. Encoded protein: CASSPLMPGWKQYF.

The V call is TRBV12-3 or TRBV12-4, the J call TRBJ1-5; D gene uncertain. The CDR3 is made up of 14 amino acids. Trimming shortened V by 2 bases and J by 6 bases, and 11 bases separated the two germline ends. The CDR3 loop is CASSLQAEGQPQHF. The CDR3 coding sequence is TGTGCCAGCAGTTTACAGGCGGAGGGTCAGCCCCAGCATTTT.

This chain joins TRBV6-2 or TRBV6-3 and TRBJ2-5, with 8 bases fitting TRBD1. The V segment lost 6 bases and the J segment 5 bases; nucleotides outside the gene matches: 8. The CDR3 has 14 amino acids. Per germline, CDR1 MNHEY and CDR2 SVGEGT. CDR3 DNA sequence: TGTGCCAGCAGCACAGGACAGGGCTGGGAGACCCAGTACTTC. It codes for CASSTGQGWETQYF.

In nucleotides, the CDR3 is TGTGCCAGCAGTGACGACGTCTCAGATACGCAGTATTTT. This codes for CASSDDVSDTQYF. J is TRBJ2-3 and V is TRBV25-1; no definite D call. This CDR3 is built from 13 residues. Trimming took 3 bases from V and 4 from J, leaving 8 bases between them. Germline V lookup: CDR1 MGHDK, CDR2 SYGVNS.

There are a few counts of this clonotype. V and J are TRBV19 and TRBJ2-3; 10 bases match TRBD2. CDR1 is LNHDA, CDR2 SQIVND, per germline (reference sequence). This CDR3 is 15 amino acids long. Germline trimming cut 8 bases from V and 2 bases from J; bases unmatched to any gene: 7. CDR3 amino acids: CASCKREGITDTQYF. The DNA for the CDR3 is TGTGCCAGTTGCAAGCGGGAGGGGATCACAGATACGCAGTATTTT.

The CDR3: CASLTSVATEAFF. DNA of the CDR3: TGTGCCAGCTTAACATCGGTGGCCACTGAAGCTTTCTTT. The chain joins TRBV18 to TRBJ1-1; D remains unclear. This CDR3 is 13 amino acids long. Looked up from germline, CDR1 is KGHSH and CDR2 is LQKENI. Trimming left V 7 bases short and J 4 bases short, with 13 bases between.